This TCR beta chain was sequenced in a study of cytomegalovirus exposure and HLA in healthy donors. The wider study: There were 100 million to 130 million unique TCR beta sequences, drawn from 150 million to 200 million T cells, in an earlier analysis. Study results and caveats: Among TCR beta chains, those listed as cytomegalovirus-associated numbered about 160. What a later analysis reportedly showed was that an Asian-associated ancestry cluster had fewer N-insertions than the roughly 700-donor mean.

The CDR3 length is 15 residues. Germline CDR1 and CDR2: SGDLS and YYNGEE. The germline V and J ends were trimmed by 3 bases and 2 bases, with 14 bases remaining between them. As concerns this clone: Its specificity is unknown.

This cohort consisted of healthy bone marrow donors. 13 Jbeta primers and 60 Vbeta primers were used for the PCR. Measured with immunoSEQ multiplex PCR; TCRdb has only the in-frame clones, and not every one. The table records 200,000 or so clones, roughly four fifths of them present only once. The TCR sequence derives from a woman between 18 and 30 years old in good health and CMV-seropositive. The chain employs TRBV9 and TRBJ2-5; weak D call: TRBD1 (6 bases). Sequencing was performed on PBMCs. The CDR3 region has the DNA TGTGCCAGCAGCGCGACTTCCGGGACACAAGAGACCCAGTACTTC. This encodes CASSATSGTQETQYF.